Shown below are 4 T cell receptor beta chains from a single sample sequenced in a study of cytomegalovirus exposure and HLA in healthy donors. Some clones are missing from TCRdb's copy, which holds only in-frame ones; the method was immunoSEQ multiplex PCR. The sample has 98,000 or so clones, roughly 88% seen once. Material: PBMCs. The receptors derive from a woman aged 18 to 35 in good health and CMV-seronegative.

The chain joins TRBV27 to TRBJ1-1; D remains unclear. Germline lookup yields CDR1 MNHEY and CDR2 SMNVEV (reference sequence). V was trimmed by 3 bases and J by 4 bases, leaving 18 bases between them. This CDR3 has 16 residues. The DNA of the CDR3 is TGTGCCAGCAGTTTCGCTGGGTCTACGGGAGGCACTGAAGCTTTCTTT. It translates to CASSFAGSTGGTEAFF.

V is TRBV12-5 and J is TRBJ1-2, with a possible D match to TRBD1 (5 bases). The CDR3 sequence is 15 residues long. Germline V CDR1 and CDR2: LGHNT, FRNRAP. Trimming stripped 2 bases from V and 2 bases from J, with 12 bases between. This CDR3 is CASGLSPGINYGYTF. The CDR3 DNA is TGTGCTAGTGGTTTGTCCCCAGGGATCAACTATGGCTACACCTTC.

V usage is TRBV9 and J usage is TRBJ2-3; 9 bases line up with TRBD1. The CDR3 runs 16 residues. V shed 0 bases, J shed 6 bases, and the junction held 8 bases outside the gene matches. Germline CDR1 is SGDLS and CDR2 is YYNGEE. The CDR3: CASSVEGQGPGDTQYF. DNA for the CDR3: TGTGCCAGCAGCGTAGAAGGACAGGGGCCGGGGGATACGCAGTATTTT.

The chain has TRBV7-9 and TRBJ2-7, with 11 bases aligning to TRBD1. The germline V gene has CDR1 SEHNR and CDR2 FQNEAQ (reference sequence). This CDR3 has 15 residues. The J segment lost 4 bases and the V segment lost 3 bases, leaving 5 bases of the junction unmatched. This CDR3 reads CASSLAGQGAYEQYF. The CDR3, as DNA: TGTGCCAGCAGCTTGGCCGGACAGGGGGCATACGAGCAGTACTTC. The variable domain in full, completed from reference TRBV7-9 and TRBJ2-7, reads DTGVSQNPRHKITKRGQNVTFRCDPISEHNRLYWYRQTLGQGPEFLTYFQNEAQLEKSRLLSDRFSAERPKGSFSTLEIQRTEQGDSAMYLCASSLAGQGAYEQYFGPGTRLTVT.